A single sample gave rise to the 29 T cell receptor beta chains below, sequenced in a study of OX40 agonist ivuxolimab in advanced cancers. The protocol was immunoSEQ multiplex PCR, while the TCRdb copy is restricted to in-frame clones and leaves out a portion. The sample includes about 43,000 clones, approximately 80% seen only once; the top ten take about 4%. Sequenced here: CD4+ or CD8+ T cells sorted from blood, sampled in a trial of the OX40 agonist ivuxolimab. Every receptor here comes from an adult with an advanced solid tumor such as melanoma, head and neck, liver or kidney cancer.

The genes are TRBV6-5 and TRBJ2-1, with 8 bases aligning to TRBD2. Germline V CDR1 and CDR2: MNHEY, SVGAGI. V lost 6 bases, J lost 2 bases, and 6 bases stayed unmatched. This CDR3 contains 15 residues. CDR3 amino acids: CASSSSGATYNEQFF. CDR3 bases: TGTGCCAGCAGCAGTAGCGGGGCCACCTACAATGAGCAGTTCTTC.

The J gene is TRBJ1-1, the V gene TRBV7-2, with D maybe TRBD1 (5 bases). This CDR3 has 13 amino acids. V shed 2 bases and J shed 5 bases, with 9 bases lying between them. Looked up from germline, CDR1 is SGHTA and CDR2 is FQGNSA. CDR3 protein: CASSLQGETEAFF. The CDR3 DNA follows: TGTGCCAGCAGCTTACAGGGCGAGACTGAAGCTTTCTTT.

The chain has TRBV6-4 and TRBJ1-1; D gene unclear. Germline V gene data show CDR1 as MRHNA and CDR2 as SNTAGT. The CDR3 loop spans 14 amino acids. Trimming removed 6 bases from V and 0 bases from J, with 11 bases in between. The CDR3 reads CASSDKDVNTEAFF. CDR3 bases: TGTGCCAGCAGCGATAAGGACGTGAACACTGAAGCTTTCTTT.

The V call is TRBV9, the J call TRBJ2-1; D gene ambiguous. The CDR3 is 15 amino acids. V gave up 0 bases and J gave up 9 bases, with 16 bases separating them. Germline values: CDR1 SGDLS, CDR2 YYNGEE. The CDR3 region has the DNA TGTGCCAGCAGCGTAGGCGTGGGAACTTTGGGTGAGCAGTTCTTC. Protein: CASSVGVGTLGEQFF.

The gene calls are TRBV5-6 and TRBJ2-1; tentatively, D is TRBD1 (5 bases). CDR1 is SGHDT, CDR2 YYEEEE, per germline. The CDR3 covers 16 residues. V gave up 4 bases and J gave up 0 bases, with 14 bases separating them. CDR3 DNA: TGTGCCAGCAGCGCCCTGACAGCCTCCTCCTACAATGAGCAGTTCTTC. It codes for CASSALTASSYNEQFF.

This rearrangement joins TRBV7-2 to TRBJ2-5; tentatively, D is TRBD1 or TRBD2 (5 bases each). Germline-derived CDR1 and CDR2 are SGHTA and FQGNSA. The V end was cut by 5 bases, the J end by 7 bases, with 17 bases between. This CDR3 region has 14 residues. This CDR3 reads CASSQGWGSWTQYF. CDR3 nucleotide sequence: TGTGCCAGCAGCCAGGGATGGGGGTCATGGACCCAGTACTTC. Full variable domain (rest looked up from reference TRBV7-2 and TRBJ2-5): GAGVSQSPSNKVTEKGKDVELRCDPISGHTALYWYRQSLGQGLEFLIYFQGNSAPDKSGLPSDRFSAERTGGSVSTLTIQRTQQEDSAVYLCASSQGWGSWTQYFGPGTRLLVL.

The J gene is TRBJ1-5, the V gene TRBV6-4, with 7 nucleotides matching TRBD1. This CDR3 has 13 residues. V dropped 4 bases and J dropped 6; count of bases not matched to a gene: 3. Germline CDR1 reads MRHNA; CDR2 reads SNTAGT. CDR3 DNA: TGTGCCAGCAGTGTGTCAGGGGGTCAGCCCCAGCATTTT. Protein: CASSVSGGQPQHF.

The CDR3 coding sequence is TGTGCCAGCAGAACGCGAGGGGAGGGGGGTAAAAAACTGTTTTTT. Its translation is CASRTRGEGGKKLFF. V is TRBV6-6 and J is TRBJ1-4; TRBD1 is a possible D gene (6 bases). V was shortened by 6 bases and J by 9 bases, with 20 bases between the two germline ends. The length of the CDR3 is 15 residues. CDR1 and CDR2 (germline): MNHNY, SVGAGI (reference sequence).

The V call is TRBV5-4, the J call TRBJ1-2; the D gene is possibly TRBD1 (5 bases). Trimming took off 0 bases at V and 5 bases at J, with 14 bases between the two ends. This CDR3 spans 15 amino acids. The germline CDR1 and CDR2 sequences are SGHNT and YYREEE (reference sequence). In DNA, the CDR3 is TGTGCCAGCAGCTTGGAGGGGAGGGACTTATATGGCTACACCTTC. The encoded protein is CASSLEGRDLYGYTF.

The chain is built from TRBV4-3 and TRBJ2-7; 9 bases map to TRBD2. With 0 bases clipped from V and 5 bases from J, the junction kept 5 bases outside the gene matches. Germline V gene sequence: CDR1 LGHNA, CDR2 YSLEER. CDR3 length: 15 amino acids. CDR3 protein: CASSQDLLAGNEQYF. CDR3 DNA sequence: TGCGCCAGCAGCCAAGATCTTCTAGCGGGAAACGAGCAGTACTTC.

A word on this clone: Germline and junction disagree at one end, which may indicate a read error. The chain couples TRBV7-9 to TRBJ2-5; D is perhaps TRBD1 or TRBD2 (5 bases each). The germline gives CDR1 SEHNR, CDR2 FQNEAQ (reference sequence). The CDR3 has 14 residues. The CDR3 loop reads CASNLGTVQETQYF. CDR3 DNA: TGTGCCAGCAACTTAGGGACGGTTCAAGAGACCCAGTACTTC.

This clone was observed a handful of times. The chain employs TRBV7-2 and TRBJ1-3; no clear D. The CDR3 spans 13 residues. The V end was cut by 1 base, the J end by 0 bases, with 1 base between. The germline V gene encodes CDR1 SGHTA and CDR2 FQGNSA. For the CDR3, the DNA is TGTGCCAGCAGCTTAGACTCTGGAAACACCATATATTTT. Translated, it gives CASSLDSGNTIYF.

CDR3 amino acids: CATSSQPSSYEQYF. CDR3 bases: TGTGCCACCAGCAGCCAACCTAGCTCCTACGAGCAGTACTTC. The chain combines TRBV15 with TRBJ2-7; D gene ambiguous. This CDR3 has 14 amino acids. The germline CDR1 and CDR2 sequences are LNHNV and YYDKDF (reference sequence). The germline V and J ends were trimmed by 3 bases and 0 bases, with 9 bases remaining between them.

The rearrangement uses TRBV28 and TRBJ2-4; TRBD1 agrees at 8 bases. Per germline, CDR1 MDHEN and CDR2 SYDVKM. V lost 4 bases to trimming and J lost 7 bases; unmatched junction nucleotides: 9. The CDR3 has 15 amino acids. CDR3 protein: CASSSQAGGWNIQYF. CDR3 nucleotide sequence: TGTGCCAGCAGTTCTCAGGCAGGGGGCTGGAACATTCAGTACTTC.

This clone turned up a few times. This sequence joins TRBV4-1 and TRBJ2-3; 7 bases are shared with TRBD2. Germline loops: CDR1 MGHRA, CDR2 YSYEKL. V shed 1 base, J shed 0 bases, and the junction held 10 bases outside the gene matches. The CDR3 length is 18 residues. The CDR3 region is CASSQAFGSGTSTDTQYF. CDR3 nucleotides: TGCGCCAGCAGCCAAGCGTTCGGGAGCGGGACTAGCACAGATACGCAGTATTTT.

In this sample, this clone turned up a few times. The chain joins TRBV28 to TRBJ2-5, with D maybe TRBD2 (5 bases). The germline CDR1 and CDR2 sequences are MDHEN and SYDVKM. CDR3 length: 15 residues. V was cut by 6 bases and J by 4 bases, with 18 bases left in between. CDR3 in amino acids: CASSPTWGSVETQYF. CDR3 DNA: TGTGCCAGCAGCCCCACCTGGGGTAGCGTAGAGACCCAGTACTTC.

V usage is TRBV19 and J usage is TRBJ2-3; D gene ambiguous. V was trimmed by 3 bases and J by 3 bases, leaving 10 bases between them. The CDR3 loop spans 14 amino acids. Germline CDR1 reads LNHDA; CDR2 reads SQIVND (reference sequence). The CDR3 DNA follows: TGTGCCAGTAGTATGGCGCTAGGAACAGATACGCAGTATTTT. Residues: CASSMALGTDTQYF. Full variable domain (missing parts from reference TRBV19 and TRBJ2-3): DGGITQSPKYLFRKEGQNVTLSCEQNLNHDAMYWYRQDPGQGLRLIYYSQIVNDFQKGDIAEGYSVSREKKESFPLTVTSAQKNPTAFYLCASSMALGTDTQYFGPGTRLTVL.

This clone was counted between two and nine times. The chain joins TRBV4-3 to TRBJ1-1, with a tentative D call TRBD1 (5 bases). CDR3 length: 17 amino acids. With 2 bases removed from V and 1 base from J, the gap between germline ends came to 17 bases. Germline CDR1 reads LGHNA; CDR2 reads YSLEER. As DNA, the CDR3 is TGCGCCAGCAGCCAACTTAGGGGTGGCGGACCGAACACTGAAGCTTTCTTT. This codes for CASSQLRGGGPNTEAFF.

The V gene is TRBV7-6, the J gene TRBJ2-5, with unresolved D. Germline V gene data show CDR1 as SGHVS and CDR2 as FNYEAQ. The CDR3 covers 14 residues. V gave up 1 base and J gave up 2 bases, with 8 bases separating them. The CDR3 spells CASSLGNGQETQYF. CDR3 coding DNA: TGTGCCAGCAGCTTAGGTAACGGGCAAGAGACCCAGTACTTC.

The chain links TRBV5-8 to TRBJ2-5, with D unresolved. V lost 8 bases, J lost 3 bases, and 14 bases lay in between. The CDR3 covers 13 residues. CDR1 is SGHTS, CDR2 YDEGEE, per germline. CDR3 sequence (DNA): TGTGCCAGACCCTCGAGGCGAGAAGAGACCCAGTACTTC. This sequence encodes CARPSRREETQYF.

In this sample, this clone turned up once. As DNA, the CDR3 is TGTGCCAGTACGAGCGGGGGCCGAGAGACCCAGTACTTC. Translation: CASTSGGRETQYF. The chain joins TRBV19 to TRBJ2-5; 8 bases map to TRBD2. Trimming at V came to 7 bases and at J to 4 bases, leaving 5 bases not matched to a gene. Germline CDR1 LNHDA, CDR2 SQIVND (reference sequence). This CDR3 is built from 13 residues. Combining the CDR3 with reference TRBV19 and TRBJ2-5 gives the whole variable domain DGGITQSPKYLFRKEGQNVTLSCEQNLNHDAMYWYRQDPGQGLRLIYYSQIVNDFQKGDIAEGYSVSREKKESFPLTVTSAQKNPTAFYLCASTSGGRETQYFGPGTRLLVL.

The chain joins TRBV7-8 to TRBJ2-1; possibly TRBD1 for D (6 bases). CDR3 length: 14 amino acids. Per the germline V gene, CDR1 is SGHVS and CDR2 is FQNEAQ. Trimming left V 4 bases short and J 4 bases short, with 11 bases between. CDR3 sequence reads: CASSSSGTYNEQFF. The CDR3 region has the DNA TGTGCCAGCAGCTCATCCGGGACATACAATGAGCAGTTCTTC.

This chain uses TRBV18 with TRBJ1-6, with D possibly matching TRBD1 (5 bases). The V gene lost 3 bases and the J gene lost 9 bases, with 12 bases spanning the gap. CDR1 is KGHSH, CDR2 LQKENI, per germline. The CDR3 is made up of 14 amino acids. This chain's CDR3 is CASSPGRSGSPLHF. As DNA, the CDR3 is TGTGCCAGCTCACCGGGACGGTCCGGTTCACCCCTCCACTTT.

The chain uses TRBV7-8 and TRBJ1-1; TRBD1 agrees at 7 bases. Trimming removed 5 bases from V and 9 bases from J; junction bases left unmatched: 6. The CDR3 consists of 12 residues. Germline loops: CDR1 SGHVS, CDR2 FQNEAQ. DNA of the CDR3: TGTGCCAGCAGCGTACAGGGGAGACAAGCTTTCTTT. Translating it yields CASSVQGRQAFF.

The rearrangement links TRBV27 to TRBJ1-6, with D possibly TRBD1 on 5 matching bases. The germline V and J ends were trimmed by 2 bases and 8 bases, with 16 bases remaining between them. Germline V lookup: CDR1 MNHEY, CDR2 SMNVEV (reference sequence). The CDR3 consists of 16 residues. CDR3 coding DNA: TGTGCCAGCAGTTTAGACCGGGGCGGGCCGCATTCACCCCTCCACTTT. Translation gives CASSLDRGGPHSPLHF.

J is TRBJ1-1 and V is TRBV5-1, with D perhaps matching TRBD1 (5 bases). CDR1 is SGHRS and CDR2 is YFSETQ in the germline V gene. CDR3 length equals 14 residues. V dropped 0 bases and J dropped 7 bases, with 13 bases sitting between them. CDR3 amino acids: CASSLDRVQGEAFF. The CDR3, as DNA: TGCGCCAGCAGCTTGGATAGGGTGCAGGGTGAAGCTTTCTTT.

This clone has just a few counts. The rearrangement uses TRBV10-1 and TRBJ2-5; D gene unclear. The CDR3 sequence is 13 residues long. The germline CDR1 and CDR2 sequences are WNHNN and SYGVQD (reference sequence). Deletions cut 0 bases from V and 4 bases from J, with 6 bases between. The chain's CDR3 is CASSESGGETQYF. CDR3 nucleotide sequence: TGCGCCAGCAGTGAGTCTGGCGGAGAGACCCAGTACTTC.

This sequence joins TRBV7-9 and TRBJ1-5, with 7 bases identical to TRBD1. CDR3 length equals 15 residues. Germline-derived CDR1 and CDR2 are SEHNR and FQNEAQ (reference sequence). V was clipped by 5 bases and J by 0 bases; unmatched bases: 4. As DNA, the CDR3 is TGTGCCAGCAGCGCCGGGACAGCTAGCAATCAGCCCCAGCATTTT. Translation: CASSAGTASNQPQHF.

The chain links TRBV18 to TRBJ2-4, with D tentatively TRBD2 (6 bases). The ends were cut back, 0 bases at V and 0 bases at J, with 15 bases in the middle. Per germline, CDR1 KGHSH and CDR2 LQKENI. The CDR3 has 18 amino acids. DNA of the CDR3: TGTGCCAGCTCACCACCGGGGGGAAACCTTATAGCCAAAAACATTCAGTACTTC. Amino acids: CASSPPGGNLIAKNIQYF.